The next 32 T cell receptor beta chains were all read from a single sample in a study of tumor and adjacent non-tumor tissue in lung cancer. TCRbeta libraries were built with three rounds of nested PCR, modified from ARM-PCR. TCRdb ran MiXCR on the multiplex PCR reads and lists one entry per CDR3 protein. The table lists around 100,000 distinct CDR3 sequences, 65% of them singletons, with roughly a fifth in the top ten. The template was RNA from unsorted bulk tissue. The normal lung tissue was taken more than 3 cm from the tumor edge. The sequenced material came from distant non-tumor lung tissue. The source of these receptors is a man aged 30 to 39 with non-small cell lung cancer.

The genes are TRBV5-4 and TRBJ2-5; TRBD2 matches at 11 bases. Germline V lookup: CDR1 SGHNT, CDR2 YYREEE (reference sequence). The CDR3 is made up of 13 amino acids. J gave up 5 bases and V 8 bases, and 5 bases lay outside the gene matches. This chain's CDR3 is CASSGGGAETQYF. Here the CDR3 DNA reads TGTGCCAGTAGCGGGGGGGGCGCTGAGACCCAGTACTTC. The full variable domain, completed using reference TRBV5-4 and TRBJ2-5, is ETGVTQSPTHLIKTRGQQVTLRCSSQSGHNTVSWYQQALGQGPQFIFQYYREEENGRGNFPPRFSGLQFPNYSSELNVNALELDDSALYLCASSGGGAETQYFGPGTRLLVL.

This clonotype was observed many times. The chain combines TRBV6-1 with TRBJ2-7; TRBD2 might be the D (6 bases). The CDR3 is made up of 16 amino acids. V dropped 6 bases and J dropped 0 bases, with 18 bases sitting between them. Germline V lookup: CDR1 MNHNS, CDR2 SASEGT. This CDR3 is CASRGDSRGNSYEQYF. Here the CDR3 DNA reads TGTGCCAGCAGAGGGGACTCAAGGGGAAACTCCTACGAGCAGTACTTC.

Notes on this clonotype: A junction boundary mismatches the germline segment, possibly from a read error. The chain links TRBV29-1 to TRBJ1-1, with D hard to call. The CDR3 is 14 residues long. Germline assignment: CDR1 SQVTM and CDR2 ANQGSEA. CDR3: CSTTRFDPNTEASF. The CDR3 DNA reads TGCAGCACGACCCGTTTTGATCCGAACACTGAAGCTTCCTTT.

As regards this clonotype: Germline is not matched at one junction end, which may reflect a read error. The rearrangement uses TRBV29-1 and TRBJ2-2; D is unresolved. The CDR3 is 12 residues long. CDR1 and CDR2 from the germline V gene are SQVTM and ANQGSEA. The CDR3 DNA follows: TGCAGCGTTGGATATTACACCGTGGAGCTACTTTTT. This gives the protein CSVGYYTVELLF.

About this clonotype: A much larger clonotype is one base distant, so this may be a read error. The CDR3 DNA reads TGTGCCAGCAGTCCCCCACAGGAGAACACTGATGCTTTCTTT. It codes for CASSPPQENTDAFF. The chain links TRBV6-2 or TRBV6-3 to TRBJ1-1, with D possibly matching TRBD1 (5 bases). The germline CDR1 and CDR2 sequences are MNHEY and SVGEGT. This CDR3 region has 14 residues.

The sample holds many counts of this clonotype. The chain links TRBV12-3 or TRBV12-4 to TRBJ1-6, with D tentatively TRBD1 (5 bases). This CDR3 is built from 13 residues. Trimming pared 4 bases from V and 5 bases from J, leaving 6 bases between. The CDR3 bases are TGTGCCAGCAGTTGGGACGATAATTCACCCCTCCACTTT. Translating it yields CASSWDDNSPLHF.

Of note for this clonotype: One end of the junction varies from germline; a read error may be responsible. The chain carries TRBV6-2 or TRBV6-3 and TRBJ1-5, with 8 bases lining up with TRBD1. From germline, CDR1 is MNHEY and CDR2 SVGEGT. The CDR3 is 14 amino acids. The CDR3, as DNA: TGTGCCAGAAGCTCAGGACAGGGACAACAGCCCCAGCGTTTT. Protein product: CARSSGQGQQPQRF.

This clonotype appeared a few times. A much larger clone differs from this one at a single base, so this may be a read error. CDR3 in amino acids: CSPTRDSSYEQYF. The DNA for the CDR3 is TGCAGTCCGACCCGGGACTCATCCTACGAGCAGTACTTC. The V gene is TRBV20-1, the J gene TRBJ2-7; weak D call: TRBD2 (6 bases). The CDR3 is 13 residues long. Germline values: CDR1 DFQATT, CDR2 SNEGSKA (reference sequence). V lost 8 bases to trimming and J lost 1 base, with 15 bases between them.

About this clonotype: It may be a read error: a sequence one base away is much more abundant. This sequence joins TRBV5-6 and TRBJ2-7; D is undetermined. CDR3 length equals 13 residues. Germline lookup yields CDR1 SGHDT and CDR2 YYEEEE. Trimming left V 1 base short and J 2 bases short, with 7 bases between. The CDR3 is CASSLWQTYEQYF. The CDR3 DNA follows: TGTGCCAGCAGCTTGTGGCAGACCTACGAGCAGTACTTC.

V is TRBV11-2 and J is TRBJ1-1; D gene ambiguous. CDR3 length: 14 residues. Germline V gene lookup returns CDR1 SGHAT and CDR2 FQNNGV. V lost 1 base to trimming and J lost 4 bases, with 10 bases between them. The CDR3: CASSLVSGVTEAFF. CDR3 coding DNA: TGTGCCAGCAGCTTAGTGTCCGGAGTCACTGAAGCTTTCTTT.

Turning to this clonotype: At one end the junction does not follow the germline gene, possibly because of a read error. This chain joins TRBV20-1 and TRBJ2-1, with TRBD2 matching over 10 bases. CDR1 and CDR2 from the germline V gene are DFQATT and SNEGSKA (reference sequence). CDR3 size: 15 residues. Here the CDR3 DNA reads TGCACTGCCCGGACAGGGACTAGCGTTCTCCATGAACAGTTCTTC. Translated, it gives CTARTGTSVLHEQFF.

The CDR3 DNA is TGCAGTGGTGTAGACGGACTAGTTCTAGATACGCAGTATTTT. Amino acids: CSGVDGLVLDTQYF. The chain joins TRBV20-1 to TRBJ2-3; 7 nucleotides agree with TRBD2. V lost 7 bases and J lost 5; bases outside the gene matches: 12. CDR3 length equals 14 residues. The germline V gene encodes CDR1 DFQATT and CDR2 SNEGSKA (reference sequence).

This clonotype was seen only a few times. A much larger clonotype is one base distant, so this may be a read error. The chain joins TRBV20-1 to TRBJ1-4, with unresolved D. CDR3 length equals 15 residues. Trimming took 1 base from V and 4 from J, leaving 13 bases between them. The germline CDR1 and CDR2 sequences are DFQATT and SNEGSKA (reference sequence). CDR3 coding DNA: TGCAGTGCTAGAGTCCCGTCCTATAGTAATGAAAAACTGTTTTTT. Its translation: CSARVPSYSNEKLFF.

The chain is built from TRBV11-2 and TRBJ2-3; 8 bases agree with TRBD2. Germline V gene lookup returns CDR1 SGHAT and CDR2 FQNNGV. This CDR3 is built from 18 residues. V lost 1 base, J lost 15 bases, and 24 bases stayed unmatched. The CDR3: CASSLGFLAGGRTDTHYF. CDR3 nucleotide sequence: TGTGCCAGCAGCTTAGGGTTCTTGGCGGGAGGTCGCACAGATACACACTATTTT.

Details on this clonotype: At one end the junction does not follow the germline gene, possibly because of a read error. CDR3 loop: CASSLVRGGHGYIF. CDR3 nucleotides: TGTGCCAGCAGCTTGGTGCGGGGGGGTCATGGCTACATCTTC. V is TRBV5-4 and J is TRBJ1-2; D is possibly TRBD1 (5 bases). Per germline, CDR1 SGHNT and CDR2 YYREEE (reference sequence). The CDR3 contains 14 residues.

In this sample, this clonotype turned up many times. J is TRBJ2-3 and V is TRBV12-3 or TRBV12-4, with 7 bases aligning to TRBD2. V dropped 0 bases and J dropped 5; count of bases not matched to a gene: 8. The CDR3 loop spans 16 amino acids. CDR3 region: CASSLAPGRAEDTQYF. For the CDR3, the DNA is TGTGCCAGCAGTTTAGCGCCGGGGAGGGCGGAAGATACGCAGTATTTT.

In the case of this clonotype: It may be a read error: a sequence one base away is much more abundant. This chain uses TRBV4-2 with TRBJ2-3; D remains ambiguous. Germline CDR1 and CDR2: LGHNA and YNFKEQ. The CDR3 consists of 14 residues. The CDR3 sequence is CDSSQDVLEDSQYF. As DNA, the CDR3 is TGTGACAGCAGCCAAGATGTGCTAGAGGATTCGCAGTATTTT.

This clonotype was found a few times. A much more abundant neighbour one base away suggests this may be a read error. The chain couples TRBV7-8 to TRBJ2-3, with D perhaps given as TRBD1 or TRBD2 (5 bases each). Germline CDR1 reads SGHVS; CDR2 reads FQNEAQ. The CDR3 runs 15 residues. The CDR3 DNA reads TGTGCCAGCAGCTTAGTAATCGGGGCTAAGGATATGCAGTATTTT. This translates into CASSLVIGAKDMQYF. Filled out from reference TRBV7-8 and TRBJ2-3, the complete variable domain reads GAGVSQSPRYKVAKRGQDVALRCDPISGHVSLFWYQQALGQGPEFLTYFQNEAQLDKSGLPSDRFFAERPEGSVSTLKIQRTQQEDSAVYLCASSLVIGAKDMQYFGPGTRLTVL.

The genes are TRBV20-1 and TRBJ1-1; D unresolved. Trimming shortened V by 0 bases and J by 2 bases, and 10 bases separated the two germline ends. CDR1 is DFQATT, CDR2 SNEGSKA, per germline (reference sequence). This CDR3 region has 14 residues. The CDR3 reads CSARDDRQNTEAFF. CDR3 sequence (DNA): TGCAGTGCTAGAGATGACCGGCAAAACACTGAAGCTTTCTTT.

This clonotype was detected ten times or more. This CDR3 reads CASSLDRGQLKAFF. CDR3 coding DNA: TGTGCCAGCAGCTTAGATAGGGGCCAGCTTAAAGCTTTCTTT. The chain recombines TRBV11-2 with TRBJ1-1; possible D gene TRBD1, 5 bases. This CDR3 has 14 residues. Germline CDR1 and CDR2: SGHAT and FQNNGV. Trimming cost V 0 bases and J 9 bases, with 14 bases left between them.

This clonotype was seen more than once but under ten times. At one of its ends the junction is not consistent with the germline gene, which may arise from a read error. This rearrangement joins TRBV11-2 to TRBJ2-4; the D gene could be TRBD1 or TRBD2 (6 bases each). The V gene's germline CDR1 is SGHAT and CDR2 FQNNGV. The CDR3 contains 12 residues. Here the CDR3 reads CASSLDRGAQYF. The DNA for the CDR3 is TGTGCCAGCAGCTTAGATAGGGGGGCTCAGTACTTT.

The sample holds one count of this clonotype. The gene calls are TRBV4-3 and TRBJ2-1, with D maybe TRBD1 (5 bases). V was cut by 0 bases and J by 4 bases, with 13 bases left in between. The CDR3 consists of 16 residues. Germline V gives CDR1 LGHNA, CDR2 YSLEER. The CDR3 DNA reads TGCGCCAGCAGCCAAGATTATATGAAGGGGTACAATGAGCAGTTCTTC. Encoded protein: CASSQDYMKGYNEQFF.

Turning to this clonotype: Mismatch with germline at one junction end may stem from a read error. The chain has TRBV5-5 and TRBJ2-7; TRBD1 is a possible D gene (5 bases). Germline V gene sequence: CDR1 SGHKS, CDR2 YYEKEE (reference sequence). The CDR3 has 17 residues. CDR3 residues: CAGSLGSRQRISYEQYF. CDR3 DNA: TGTGCCGGCAGCCTAGGATCCAGACAGCGAATCTCCTACGAGCAGTACTTC.

About this clonotype itself: The CDR3 does not close with the conserved phenylalanine or tryptophan, likely indicating a read error. V gene TRBV24-1 combines with J gene TRBJ2-1; the match to TRBD2 covers 8 bases. Germline V gives CDR1 KGHDR, CDR2 SFDVKD. V lost 2 bases to trimming and J lost 8 bases; unmatched junction nucleotides: 13. The CDR3 is made up of 17 amino acids. CDR3 nucleotides: TGTGCCACCAGTGATTATTTAGCCAGCGGGAGCGACGATGAGCAGTTCTAC. The encoded protein is CATSDYLASGSDDEQFY.

A word on this clonotype: An end of the junction differs from the germline gene, which may be a read error. This chain uses TRBV20-1 with TRBJ1-1; perhaps TRBD1 as D (6 bases). The CDR3 is 14 residues long. Per germline, CDR1 DFQATT and CDR2 SNEGSKA (reference sequence). CDR3 DNA: TGCAATGCTAAGGGAACCAGGGGAGGGGCTGAAGCTCTCTTT. Protein product: CNAKGTRGGAEALF.

Worth noting for this clonotype: An end of the junction does not agree with germline; a read error may underlie this. The chain combines TRBV20-1 with TRBJ1-1; TRBD1 is a possible D gene (6 bases). The CDR3 covers 13 residues. In germline, CDR1 is DFQATT, CDR2 SNEGSKA (reference sequence). The CDR3 DNA sequence: TGCGGTGCTAGAGGGATGAGGGACACTGAAGTTTTCTTT. This translates into CGARGMRDTEVFF.

This clonotype was seen many times. An end of the junction does not agree with germline; a read error may underlie this. The chain has TRBV29-1 and TRBJ1-1, with a tentative D call TRBD1 (5 bases). Per germline, CDR1 SQVTM and CDR2 ANQGSEA. There are 13 residues in the CDR3. The CDR3 loop is CSVEGTNLPAAFF. Here the CDR3 DNA reads TGCAGCGTCGAAGGGACTAACCTGCCCGCCGCTTTCTTT. Complete variable domain (other parts from reference TRBV29-1 and TRBJ1-1): SAVISQKPSRDICQRGTSLTIQCQVDSQVTMMFWYRQQPGQSLTLIATANQGSEATYESGFVIDKFPISRPNLTFSTLTVSNMSPEDSSIYLCSVEGTNLPAAFFGQGTRLTVV.

V and J are TRBV11-2 and TRBJ2-3, with 15 bases fitting TRBD2. Germline trimming cut 5 bases from V and 2 bases from J; bases unmatched to any gene: 5. Per germline, CDR1 SGHAT and CDR2 FQNNGV. The CDR3 is 17 residues long. Written as DNA, the CDR3 is TGTGCCAGCAGCATCGGACTAGCGGGGGGGCCCACAGATACGCAGTATTTT. Protein sequence: CASSIGLAGGPTDTQYF. Full variable domain (remainder filled in from reference TRBV11-2 and TRBJ2-3): EAGVAQSPRYKIIEKRQSVAFWCNPISGHATLYWYQQILGQGPKLLIQFQNNGVVDDSQLPKDRFSAERLKGVDSTLKIQPAKLEDSAVYLCASSIGLAGGPTDTQYFGPGTRLTVL.

In the case of this clonotype: At one of its ends the junction is not consistent with the germline gene, which may arise from a read error. The chain is built from TRBV11-2 and TRBJ2-7; weak D call: TRBD2 (5 bases). This CDR3 spans 12 amino acids. Germline CDR1 is SGHAT and CDR2 is FQNNGV. The CDR3 nucleotides read TGTACCAGCAGCCGAGGGTCGGGCGAGCACTACTTC. It encodes CTSSRGSGEHYF.

As concerns this clonotype: This clone may be a read error of a much larger clone one base away. The rearrangement uses TRBV10-2 and TRBJ2-1; 16 positions match TRBD2. The V gene's germline CDR1 is WSHSY and CDR2 SAAADI. J gave up 7 bases and V 6 bases, and 6 bases lay outside the gene matches. This CDR3 has 16 amino acids. The CDR3 DNA sequence: TGCGCCAGCAGGGAAAAGGGACTAGCGGGAGGGAATGAGCAGTTCTTC. Protein sequence: CASREKGLAGGNEQFF.

On this clonotype: It may be a read error: a sequence one base away is much more abundant. This chain links TRBV11-2 with TRBJ2-1; D ambiguous. The CDR3 has 12 amino acids. CDR1 and CDR2 (germline): SGHAT, FQNNGV. V was shortened by 6 bases and J by 13 bases, with 16 bases between the two germline ends. The CDR3 DNA reads as TGTGCCAGCAGTTCCTCAATCCAGAGACAGTTCTTC. It specifies CASSSSIQRQFF.

With respect to this clonotype: The conserved closing phenylalanine or tryptophan is absent in this CDR3, likely reflecting a read error. The gene calls are TRBV20-1 and TRBJ1-5; D unclear. TRBJ2-3 explains the end of the DNA better; the J call may be wrong. Per the germline V gene, CDR1 is DFQATT and CDR2 is SNEGSKA (reference sequence). The CDR3 runs to 14 residues. CDR3: CSARATGPYQPQYL. DNA for the CDR3: TGCAGTGCTAGAGCCACCGGGCCTTATCAGCCCCAGTATCTT.